This TCR beta chain was identified during a study of T cell repertoires in cytomegalovirus infection. The wider study: Well-studied HLA-B-restricted CMV epitopes were used in the study alongside recently identified HLA-C-restricted ones.

TCRdb reprocessed the reads via MiXCR and lists one record per CDR3 protein. Among under 120,000 distinct CDR3 sequences listed, roughly two fifths were seen once. Per germline, CDR1 SGHVS and CDR2 FQNEAQ. The CDR3 runs to 16 residues. A remark on this clonotype: Its matching antigen is unknown. One end of the junction varies from germline; a read error may be responsible.

The material sequenced was CD8+ T cells from cultured PBMCs, taken from culture after CMV antigen stimulation. The chain combines TRBV7-8 with TRBJ2-5; 7 bases are a match to TRBD2. This clonotype originated in a human donor in good health (CMV status not recorded). Some clones in this sample may be carry-over from other donors' samples. CDR3 DNA sequence: TGTGCTAGCAGCTCGGCGGCGGGGGTTCACCAAGAGACCCAGGACTTC. Amino acids: CASSSAAGVHQETQDF.